A single sample gave rise to the 2 T cell receptor beta chains below, sequenced in a study of cytotoxic CD8 clonotypes in ibrutinib-treated CLL. Profiling relied on immunoSEQ multiplex PCR, and the TCRdb table lists in-frame clones only, not all of them. The table has about 72,000 clones, about 64% seen once. The sequenced sample was PBMCs, obtained after 12 months of ibrutinib treatment. These receptors were taken from a human donor with chronic lymphocytic leukemia.

CDR3: CASSQEMGPISAQHF. CDR3 coding DNA: TGCGCCAGCAGCCAAGAGATGGGGCCGATATCGGCCCAGCATTTT. This chain connects TRBV4-3 to TRBJ1-5; TRBD1 might be the D (5 bases). Germline V gives CDR1 LGHNA, CDR2 YSLEER. The V gene lost 0 bases and the J gene lost 11 bases, with 17 bases spanning the gap. The CDR3 sequence is 15 residues long.

The table lists this clone with a few counts. CDR3 in amino acids: CASSLGQGTQYF. CDR3 bases: TGTGCCAGCAGCTTAGGCCAGGGGACCCAGTACTTC. V gene TRBV7-7 combines with J gene TRBJ2-5, with D maybe TRBD1 (5 bases). V shed 1 base and J shed 7 bases, with 7 bases lying between them. Germline CDR1 SSHAT, CDR2 FNYEAQ (reference sequence). The CDR3 runs 12 residues.